This TCR beta chain was sequenced during a study of blood T cell repertoires in COVID-19. V trimming: 6 bases; J trimming: 2 bases; junction bases outside the gene matches: 14. Germline V gives CDR1 LNHDA, CDR2 SQIVND (reference sequence). The CDR3 has 17 amino acids. The table came from immunoSEQ multiplex PCR; TCRdb's copy has only in-frame clones and leaves some out. The sample lists approximately 320,000 clones, more than 90% occurring once. The chain combines TRBV19 with TRBJ2-5; 8 nucleotides line up with TRBD1. This receptor was taken from a man aged 55 to 70 who had recovered from COVID-19. Sequenced: PBMCs or T cells enriched from blood (not recorded which). The CDR3 reads CASSPARGRGLQETQYF. CDR3 DNA sequence: TGTGCCAGTAGCCCCGCCCGGGGCAGGGGGCTTCAAGAGACCCAGTACTTC.